The 12 T cell receptor beta chains below were found in one sample sequenced in a study of T cells in tumors after PD-1 blockade. The method was immunoSEQ multiplex PCR; TCRdb's version includes in-frame clones alone and lacks a portion of them. This table has tens of thousands of clones, less than 85% appearing once. Sample: PBMCs, taken after anti-PD-1 treatment. The receptors were gathered from a human donor with basal cell carcinoma.

The rearrangement joins TRBV7-8 to TRBJ2-7, with D perhaps given as TRBD1 or TRBD2 (6 bases each). Germline V gives CDR1 SGHVS, CDR2 FQNEAQ. V shed 3 bases and J shed 4 bases, with 19 bases lying between them. This CDR3 is built from 16 residues. The CDR3 DNA reads TGTGCCAGCAGCTTTGCCGAGAGGGGGGCGAGTTACGAGCAGTACTTC. Residues: CASSFAERGASYEQYF. The whole variable domain, remainder taken from reference TRBV7-8 and TRBJ2-7, is GAGVSQSPRYKVAKRGQDVALRCDPISGHVSLFWYQQALGQGPEFLTYFQNEAQLDKSGLPSDRFFAERPEGSVSTLKIQRTQQEDSAVYLCASSFAERGASYEQYFGPGTRLTVT.

The V call is TRBV7-9, the J call TRBJ2-7; 9 bases line up with TRBD1. The V segment lost 1 base and the J segment 5 bases; nucleotides outside the gene matches: 9. CDR1 is SEHNR, CDR2 FQNEAQ, per germline (reference sequence). This CDR3 region has 16 residues. In DNA form, the CDR3 reads TGTGCCAGCAGCTTAGATCCGGGACAGGGATCCCACGAGCAGTACTTC. Translating gives CASSLDPGQGSHEQYF.

This chain links TRBV24-1 with TRBJ2-1; 8 bases are shared with TRBD1. CDR3 length equals 16 residues. After removal of 7 bases from V and 7 bases from J, the junction contained 14 bases not matched to a gene. The germline gives CDR1 KGHDR, CDR2 SFDVKD. The CDR3 reads CATRTNTLDRGNEQFF. In DNA form, the CDR3 reads TGTGCCACCAGAACCAACACCCTTGACAGGGGTAATGAGCAGTTCTTC.

V and J are TRBV18 and TRBJ1-1, with 7 bases lining up with TRBD1. The germline CDR1 and CDR2 sequences are KGHSH and LQKENI. This CDR3 has 15 amino acids. Trimming took 4 bases from V and 3 from J; bases not matched to a gene: 8. The DNA of the CDR3 is TGTGCCAGCTCACTACGACAGGGCAGGGACACTGAAGCTTTCTTT. Translated: CASSLRQGRDTEAFF.

V and J are TRBV23-1 and TRBJ2-7, with 7 bases aligning to TRBD1. TRBV23-1 is an open reading frame, and its role is uncertain. The CDR3 loop spans 13 amino acids. Trimming removed 0 bases from V and 5 bases from J; junction bases left unmatched: 1. The CDR3 DNA sequence: TGCGCCAGCAGTCAATCCGACAGGGACGAGCAGTACTTC. Translated: CASSQSDRDEQYF.

The rearrangement uses TRBV6-5 and TRBJ2-3; D is ambiguous. Germline values: CDR1 MNHEY, CDR2 SVGAGI. Trimming stripped 5 bases from V and 7 bases from J, with 16 bases between. The CDR3 has 14 residues. In DNA form, the CDR3 reads TGTGCCAGCAGTCCACCCGACGGGCTGCATACGCAGTATTTT. Encoded protein: CASSPPDGLHTQYF.

The genes are TRBV29-1 and TRBJ2-1; 10 nucleotides line up with TRBD2. The CDR3 has 15 amino acids. V lost 4 bases to trimming and J lost 3 bases; unmatched junction nucleotides: 6. Germline-derived CDR1 and CDR2 are SQVTM and ANQGSEA. The CDR3 nucleotides read TGCAGCGTTGTTGGTAGCGGGGGGTTCTACAATGAGCAGTTCTTC. Translation gives CSVVGSGGFYNEQFF.

As DNA, the CDR3 is TGTGCCAGCAGAGAGTCGAACACTGAAGCTTTCTTT. Its protein is CASRESNTEAFF. J is TRBJ1-1 and V is TRBV6-6; unclear D gene. Germline CDR1 MNHNY, CDR2 SVGAGI (reference sequence). This CDR3 region has 12 residues. Between the trimmed V and J ends, which lost 6 bases and 1 base, there was a span of 6 bases.

V is TRBV18 and J is TRBJ2-5, with D maybe TRBD2 (6 bases). Germline V gives CDR1 KGHSH, CDR2 LQKENI. The CDR3 is 13 amino acids. V shed 2 bases and J shed 5 bases, with 9 bases lying between them. CDR3 protein: CASSPNAGETQYF. The CDR3 DNA follows: TGTGCCAGCTCACCAAACGCGGGGGAGACCCAGTACTTC.

This clone showed up just a few times. The J gene is TRBJ1-2, the V gene TRBV6-5, with D tentatively TRBD1 (5 bases). V lost 7 bases to trimming and J lost 1 base, with 16 bases between them. The germline V gene encodes CDR1 MNHEY and CDR2 SVGAGI. This CDR3 comprises 15 residues. The CDR3 is CASNFREANNYGYTF. DNA for the CDR3: TGTGCCAGCAACTTCAGGGAGGCCAATAACTATGGCTACACCTTC.

By sample fraction, this clone is large. Other DNA sequences in this specimen translate into the identical CDR3. Written as DNA, the CDR3 is TGTGCCATCAGTGAGAGGGGGGACTCCTACGAGCAGTACTTC. Protein: CAISERGDSYEQYF. The genes are TRBV10-3 and TRBJ2-7; D is possibly TRBD1 or TRBD2 (6 bases each). Looked up from germline, CDR1 is ENHRY and CDR2 is SYGVKD. V was trimmed by 2 bases and J by 0 bases, leaving 8 bases between them. This CDR3 comprises 14 residues.

The V and J genes are TRBV9 and TRBJ1-4; tentative D call: TRBD1 (6 bases). V lost 3 bases, J lost 7 bases, and 13 bases lay in between. Germline loops: CDR1 SGDLS, CDR2 YYNGEE. This CDR3 is 14 amino acids long. The CDR3 DNA reads TGTGCCAGCAGCGCCACAGGGACGGGTGAAAAACTGTTTTTT. Encoded protein: CASSATGTGEKLFF.